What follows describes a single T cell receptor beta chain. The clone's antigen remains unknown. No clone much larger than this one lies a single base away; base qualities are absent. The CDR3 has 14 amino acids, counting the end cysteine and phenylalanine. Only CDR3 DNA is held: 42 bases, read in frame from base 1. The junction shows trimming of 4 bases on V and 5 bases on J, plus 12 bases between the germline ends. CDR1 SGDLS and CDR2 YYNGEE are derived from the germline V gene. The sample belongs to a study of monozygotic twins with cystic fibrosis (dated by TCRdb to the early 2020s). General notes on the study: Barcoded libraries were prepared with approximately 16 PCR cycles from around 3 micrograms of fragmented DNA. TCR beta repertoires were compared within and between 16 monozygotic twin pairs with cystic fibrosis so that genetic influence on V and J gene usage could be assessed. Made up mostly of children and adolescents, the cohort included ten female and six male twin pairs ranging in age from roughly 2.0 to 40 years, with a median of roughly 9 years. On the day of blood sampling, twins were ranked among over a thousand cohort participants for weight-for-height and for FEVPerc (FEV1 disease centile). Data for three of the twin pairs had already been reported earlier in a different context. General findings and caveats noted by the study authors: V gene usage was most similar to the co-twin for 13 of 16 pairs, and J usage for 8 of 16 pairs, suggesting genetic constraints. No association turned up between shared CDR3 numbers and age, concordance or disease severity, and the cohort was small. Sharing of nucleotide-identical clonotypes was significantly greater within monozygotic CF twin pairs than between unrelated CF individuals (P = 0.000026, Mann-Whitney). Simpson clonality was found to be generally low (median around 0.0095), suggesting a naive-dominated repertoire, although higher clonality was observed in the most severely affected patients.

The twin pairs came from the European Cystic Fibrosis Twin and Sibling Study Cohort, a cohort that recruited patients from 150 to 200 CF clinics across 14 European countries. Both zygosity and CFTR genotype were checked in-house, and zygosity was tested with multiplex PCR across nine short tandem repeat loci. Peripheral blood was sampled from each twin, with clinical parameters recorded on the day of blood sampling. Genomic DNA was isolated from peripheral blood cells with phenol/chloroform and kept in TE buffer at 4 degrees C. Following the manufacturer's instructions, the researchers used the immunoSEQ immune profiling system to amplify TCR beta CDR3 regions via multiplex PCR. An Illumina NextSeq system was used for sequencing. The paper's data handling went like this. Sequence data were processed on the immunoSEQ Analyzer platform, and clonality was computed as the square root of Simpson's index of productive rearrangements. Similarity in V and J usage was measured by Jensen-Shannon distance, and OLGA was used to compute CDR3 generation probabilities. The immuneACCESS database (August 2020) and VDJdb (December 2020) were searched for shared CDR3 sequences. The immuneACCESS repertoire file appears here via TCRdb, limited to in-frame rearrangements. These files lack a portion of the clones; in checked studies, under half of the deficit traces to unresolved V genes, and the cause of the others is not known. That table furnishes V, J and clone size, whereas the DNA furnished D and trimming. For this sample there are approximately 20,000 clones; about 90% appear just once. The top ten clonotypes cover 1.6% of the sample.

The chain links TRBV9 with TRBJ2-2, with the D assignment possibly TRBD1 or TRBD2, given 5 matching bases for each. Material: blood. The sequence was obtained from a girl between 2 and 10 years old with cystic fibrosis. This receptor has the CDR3 CASSRGAGTGELFF. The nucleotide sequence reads TGTGCCAGCAGCAGAGGGGCTGGGACCGGGGAGCTGTTTTTT.